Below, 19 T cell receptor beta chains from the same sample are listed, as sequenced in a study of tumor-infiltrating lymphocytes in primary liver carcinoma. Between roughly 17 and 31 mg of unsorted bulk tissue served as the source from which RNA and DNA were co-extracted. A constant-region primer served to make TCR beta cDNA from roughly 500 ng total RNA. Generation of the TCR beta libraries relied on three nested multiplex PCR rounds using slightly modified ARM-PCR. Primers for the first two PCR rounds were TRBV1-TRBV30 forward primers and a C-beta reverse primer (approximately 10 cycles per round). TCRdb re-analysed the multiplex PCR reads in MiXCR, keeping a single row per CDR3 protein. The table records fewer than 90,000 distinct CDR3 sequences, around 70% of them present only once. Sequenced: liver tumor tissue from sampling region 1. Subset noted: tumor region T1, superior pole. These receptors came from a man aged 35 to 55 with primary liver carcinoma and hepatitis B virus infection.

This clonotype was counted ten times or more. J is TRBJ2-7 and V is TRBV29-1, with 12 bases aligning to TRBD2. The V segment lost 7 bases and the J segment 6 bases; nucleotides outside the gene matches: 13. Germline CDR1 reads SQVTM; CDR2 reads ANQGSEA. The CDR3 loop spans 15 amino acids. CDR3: CSATGLAGGLGEQYF. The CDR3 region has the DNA TGCAGCGCCACGGGACTAGCGGGCGGACTGGGCGAGCAGTACTTC.

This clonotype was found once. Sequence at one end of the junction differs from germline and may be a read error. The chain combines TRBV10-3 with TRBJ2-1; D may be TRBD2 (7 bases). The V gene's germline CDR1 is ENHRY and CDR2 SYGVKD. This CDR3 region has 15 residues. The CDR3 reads CAVRGLGAGDDGQFF. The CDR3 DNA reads TGTGCCGTCAGGGGTTTAGGGGCGGGAGATGATGGGCAGTTCTTC.

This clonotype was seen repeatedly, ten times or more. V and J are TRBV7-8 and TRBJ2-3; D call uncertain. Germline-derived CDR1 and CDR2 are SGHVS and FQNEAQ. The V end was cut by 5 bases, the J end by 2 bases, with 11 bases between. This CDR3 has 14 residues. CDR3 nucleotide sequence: TGTGCCAGCAGCCCCACTGGGGTCACAGATACGCAGTATTTT. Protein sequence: CASSPTGVTDTQYF.

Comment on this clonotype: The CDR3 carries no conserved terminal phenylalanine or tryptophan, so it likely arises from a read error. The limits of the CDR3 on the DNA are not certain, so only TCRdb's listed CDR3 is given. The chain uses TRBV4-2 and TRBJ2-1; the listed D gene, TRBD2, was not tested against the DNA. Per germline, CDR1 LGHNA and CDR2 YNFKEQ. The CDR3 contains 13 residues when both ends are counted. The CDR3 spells CASSYAGGGFRFL.

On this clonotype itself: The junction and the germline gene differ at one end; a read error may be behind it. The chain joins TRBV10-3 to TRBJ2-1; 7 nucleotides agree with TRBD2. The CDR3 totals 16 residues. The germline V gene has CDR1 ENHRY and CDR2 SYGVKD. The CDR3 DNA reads TGTGTCATCAGTGCTGGTGCTGCTCGGGGAGGGGATGAGCAGTTCTTC. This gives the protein CVISAGAARGGDEQFF.

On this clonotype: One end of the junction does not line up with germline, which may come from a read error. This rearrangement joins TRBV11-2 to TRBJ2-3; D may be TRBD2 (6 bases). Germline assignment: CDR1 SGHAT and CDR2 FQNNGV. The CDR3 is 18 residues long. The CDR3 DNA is TGTGCCAGCAGCTTAGGTCTTTTCACGGGGGTCGCCACAGTTACGCAGTACTTT. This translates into CASSLGLFTGVATVTQYF.

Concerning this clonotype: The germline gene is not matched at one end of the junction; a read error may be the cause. As DNA, the CDR3 is TGTGCCAGCAGCTCGCTCTTGGATATGCAGTATTTT. This codes for CASSSLLDMQYF. The chain employs TRBV5-4 and TRBJ2-3; D call uncertain. CDR1 and CDR2 from the germline V gene are SGHNT and YYREEE (reference sequence). The CDR3 spans 12 residues.

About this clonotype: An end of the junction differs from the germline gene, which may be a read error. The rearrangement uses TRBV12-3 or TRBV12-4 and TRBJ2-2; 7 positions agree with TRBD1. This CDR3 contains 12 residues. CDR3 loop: CASSTGAGKLFF. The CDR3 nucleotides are TGTGCTAGCAGCACAGGGGCCGGGAAGCTGTTTTTT.

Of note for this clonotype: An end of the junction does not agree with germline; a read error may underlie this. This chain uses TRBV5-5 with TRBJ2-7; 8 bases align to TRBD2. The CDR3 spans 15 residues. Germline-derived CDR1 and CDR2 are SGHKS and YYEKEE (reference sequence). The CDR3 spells CACSLAGTREYEQYF. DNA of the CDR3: TGTGCCTGCAGCCTAGCGGGCACGAGGGAGTACGAGCAGTACTTC.

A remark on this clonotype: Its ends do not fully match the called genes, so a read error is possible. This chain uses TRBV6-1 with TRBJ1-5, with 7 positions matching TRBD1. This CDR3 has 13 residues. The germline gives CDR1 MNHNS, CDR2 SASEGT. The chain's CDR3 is CTSRRQGNQSQHF. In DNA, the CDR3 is TGTACCAGCAGAAGACAGGGCAATCAGTCCCAGCATTTT.

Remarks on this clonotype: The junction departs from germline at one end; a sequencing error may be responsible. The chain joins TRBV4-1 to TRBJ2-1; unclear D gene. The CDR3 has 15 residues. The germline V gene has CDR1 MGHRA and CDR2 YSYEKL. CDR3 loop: CVSSQRSATCNEQFF. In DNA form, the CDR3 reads TGCGTCAGCAGCCAAAGATCTGCGACCTGCAATGAGCAGTTCTTC.

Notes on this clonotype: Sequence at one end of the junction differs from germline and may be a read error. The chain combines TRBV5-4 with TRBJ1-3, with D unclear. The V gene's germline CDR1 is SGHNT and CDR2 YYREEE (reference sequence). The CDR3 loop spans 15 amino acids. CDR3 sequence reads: CVSSFSGPAGDTIYF. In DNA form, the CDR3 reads TGTGTCAGCAGCTTCTCCGGCCCCGCTGGAGACACCATATATTTT.

CDR3 region: CANSLRESYEQYF. Here the CDR3 DNA reads TGTGCCAACAGCTTACGGGAGTCCTACGAGCAGTACTTC. The J gene is TRBJ2-7, the V gene TRBV12-3 or TRBV12-4; TRBD2 might be the D (6 bases). V lost 10 bases to trimming and J lost 1 base, with 14 bases between them. The length of the CDR3 is 13 residues.

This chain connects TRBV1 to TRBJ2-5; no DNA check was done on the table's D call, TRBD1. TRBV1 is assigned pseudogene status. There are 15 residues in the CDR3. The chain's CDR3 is CTSSPSQGAQETQYF. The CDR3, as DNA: TGCACCAGCAGCCCCTCGCAGGGGGCACAAGAGACCCAGTACTTC.

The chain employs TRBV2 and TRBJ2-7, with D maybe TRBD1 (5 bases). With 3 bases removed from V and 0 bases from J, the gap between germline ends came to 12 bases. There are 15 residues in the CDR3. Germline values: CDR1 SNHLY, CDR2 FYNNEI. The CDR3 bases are TGTGCCAGCAGTGATCCCAGGGCCCTCTCCTACGAGCAGTACTTC. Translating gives CASSDPRALSYEQYF.

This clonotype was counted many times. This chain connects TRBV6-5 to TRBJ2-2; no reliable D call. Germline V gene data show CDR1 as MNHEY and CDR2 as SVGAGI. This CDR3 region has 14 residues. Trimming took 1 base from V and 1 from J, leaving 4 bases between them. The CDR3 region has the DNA TGTGCCAGCAGTTACTACGTGAACACCGGGGAGCTGTTTTTT. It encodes CASSYYVNTGELFF.

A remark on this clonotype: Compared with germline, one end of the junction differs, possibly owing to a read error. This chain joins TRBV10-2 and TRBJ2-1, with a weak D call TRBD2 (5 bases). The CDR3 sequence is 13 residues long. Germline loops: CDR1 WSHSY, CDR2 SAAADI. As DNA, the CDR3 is TGCGCCATCAGTGAACACGGGATCAATGAGCAGTTCTTC. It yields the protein CAISEHGINEQFF.

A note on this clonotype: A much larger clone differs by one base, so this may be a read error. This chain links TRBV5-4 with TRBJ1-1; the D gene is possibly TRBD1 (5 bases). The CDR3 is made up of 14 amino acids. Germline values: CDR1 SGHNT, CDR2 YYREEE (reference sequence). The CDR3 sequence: CASSLGQMNTEVFF. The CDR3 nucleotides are TGTGCCAGCAGCTTGGGACAGATGAACACTGAAGTTTTCTTT.

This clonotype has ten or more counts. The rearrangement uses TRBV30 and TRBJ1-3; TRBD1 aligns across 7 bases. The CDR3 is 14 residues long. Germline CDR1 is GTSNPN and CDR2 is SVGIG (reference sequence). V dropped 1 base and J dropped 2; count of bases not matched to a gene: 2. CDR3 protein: CAWSATGTGNTIYF. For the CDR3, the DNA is TGTGCCTGGAGTGCGACAGGGACTGGAAACACCATATATTTT.